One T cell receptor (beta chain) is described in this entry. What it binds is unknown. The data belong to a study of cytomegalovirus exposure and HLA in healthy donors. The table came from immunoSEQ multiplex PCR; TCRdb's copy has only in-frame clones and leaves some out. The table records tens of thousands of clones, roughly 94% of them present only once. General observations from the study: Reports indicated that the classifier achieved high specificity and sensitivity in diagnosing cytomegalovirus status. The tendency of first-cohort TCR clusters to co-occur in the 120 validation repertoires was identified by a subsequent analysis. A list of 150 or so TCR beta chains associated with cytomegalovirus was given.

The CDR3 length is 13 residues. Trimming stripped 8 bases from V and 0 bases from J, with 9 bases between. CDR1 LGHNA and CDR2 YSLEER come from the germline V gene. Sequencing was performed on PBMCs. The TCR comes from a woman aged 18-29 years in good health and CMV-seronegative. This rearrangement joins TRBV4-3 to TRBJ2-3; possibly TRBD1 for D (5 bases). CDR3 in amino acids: CASPRGSTDTQYF. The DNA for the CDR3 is TGCGCCAGCCCTAGGGGTAGCACAGATACGCAGTATTTT.